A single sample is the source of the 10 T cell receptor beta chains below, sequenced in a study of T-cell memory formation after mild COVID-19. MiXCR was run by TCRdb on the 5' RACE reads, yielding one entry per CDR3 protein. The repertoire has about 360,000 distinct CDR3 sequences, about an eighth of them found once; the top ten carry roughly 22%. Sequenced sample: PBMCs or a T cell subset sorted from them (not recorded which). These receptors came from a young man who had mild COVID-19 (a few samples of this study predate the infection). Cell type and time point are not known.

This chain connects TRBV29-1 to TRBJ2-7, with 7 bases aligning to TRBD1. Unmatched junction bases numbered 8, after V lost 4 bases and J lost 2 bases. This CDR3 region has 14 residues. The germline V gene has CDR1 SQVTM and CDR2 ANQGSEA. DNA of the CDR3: TGCAGCGTTGTAGTGGACAGGAGCCCCTACGAGCAGTACTTC. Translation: CSVVVDRSPYEQYF.

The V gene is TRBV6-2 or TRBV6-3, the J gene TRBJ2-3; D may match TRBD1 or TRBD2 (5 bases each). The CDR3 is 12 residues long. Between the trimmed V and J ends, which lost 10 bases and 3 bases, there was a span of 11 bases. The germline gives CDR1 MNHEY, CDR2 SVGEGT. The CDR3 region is CATRDPTDTQYF. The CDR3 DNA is TGTGCCACCAGGGACCCGACAGATACGCAGTATTTT.

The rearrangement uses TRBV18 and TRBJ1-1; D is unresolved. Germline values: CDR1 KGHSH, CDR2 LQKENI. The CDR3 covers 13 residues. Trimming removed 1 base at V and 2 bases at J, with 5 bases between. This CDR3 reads CASSPQDNTEAFF. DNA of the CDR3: TGTGCCAGCTCACCACAGGACAACACTGAAGCTTTCTTT.

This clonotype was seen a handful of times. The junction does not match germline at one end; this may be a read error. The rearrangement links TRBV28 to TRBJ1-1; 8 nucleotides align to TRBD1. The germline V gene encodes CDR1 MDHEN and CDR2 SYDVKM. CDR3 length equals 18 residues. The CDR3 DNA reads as TGTGCCAGCAGTTTAAATCCTGGGGCAGGGGGCCGGAACATTGAAGCTTTCTTT. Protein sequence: CASSLNPGAGGRNIEAFF.

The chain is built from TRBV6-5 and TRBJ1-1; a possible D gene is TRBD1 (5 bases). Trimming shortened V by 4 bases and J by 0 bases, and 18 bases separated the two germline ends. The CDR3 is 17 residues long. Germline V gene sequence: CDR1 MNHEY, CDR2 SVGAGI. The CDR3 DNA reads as TGTGCCAGCAGTTTCGTCACCCCCGGGACGGTGAACACTGAAGCTTTCTTT. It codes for CASSFVTPGTVNTEAFF.

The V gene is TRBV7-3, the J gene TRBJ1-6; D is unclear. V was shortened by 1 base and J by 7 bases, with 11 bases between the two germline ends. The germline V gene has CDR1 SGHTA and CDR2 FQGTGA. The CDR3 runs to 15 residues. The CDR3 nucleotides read TGTGCCAGCAGCTTAATGGGTGTCGGGAATTCACCCCTCCACTTT. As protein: CASSLMGVGNSPLHF.

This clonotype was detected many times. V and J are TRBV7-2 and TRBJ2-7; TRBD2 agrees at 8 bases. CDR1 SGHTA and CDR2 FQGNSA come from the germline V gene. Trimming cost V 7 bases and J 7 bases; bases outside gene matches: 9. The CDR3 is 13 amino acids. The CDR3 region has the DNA TGTGCCAGCACCACCCTCGGGGGGGCTGAGCAGTACGTC. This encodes CASTTLGGAEQYV.

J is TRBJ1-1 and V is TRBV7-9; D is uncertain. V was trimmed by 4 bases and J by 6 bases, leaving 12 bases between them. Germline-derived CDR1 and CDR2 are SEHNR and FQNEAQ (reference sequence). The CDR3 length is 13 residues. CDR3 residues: CASSSPLRAEAFF. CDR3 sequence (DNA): TGTGCCAGCAGCTCTCCACTCCGTGCTGAAGCTTTCTTT.

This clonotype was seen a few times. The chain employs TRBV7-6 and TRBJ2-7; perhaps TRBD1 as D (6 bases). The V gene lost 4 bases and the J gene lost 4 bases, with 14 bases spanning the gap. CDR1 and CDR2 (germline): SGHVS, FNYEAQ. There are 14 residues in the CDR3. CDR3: CASSSSGQSYEQYF. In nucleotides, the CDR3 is TGTGCCAGCAGCTCCTCAGGACAGTCATACGAGCAGTACTTC.

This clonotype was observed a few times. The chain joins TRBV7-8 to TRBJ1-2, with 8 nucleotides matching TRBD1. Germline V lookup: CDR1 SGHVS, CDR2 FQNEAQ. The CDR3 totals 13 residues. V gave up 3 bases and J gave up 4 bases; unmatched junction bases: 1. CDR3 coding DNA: TGTGCCAGCAGCTTGGACAGGGTCTATGGCTACACCTTC. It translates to CASSLDRVYGYTF.